Shown below are 11 T cell receptor beta chains from a single sample sequenced in a study of shared clonotypes between healthy human individuals. CD45RO-negative, CCR7-selected cells formed the naive CD8 fraction, which excluded terminally differentiated effector memory CD45RA+ cells. Profiling relied on immunoSEQ multiplex PCR, and the TCRdb table lists in-frame clones only, not all of them. The data show about 2 million clones, with about 95% seen just once and roughly 1% held by the top ten. The sample taken for sequencing was naive CD8+ T cells sorted from blood. Receptors were obtained from a man between 18 and 35 years old in good health.

Details on this clone: This sample includes further DNA sequences coding for the same CDR3. This sequence joins TRBV9 and TRBJ2-7, with 7 bases identical to TRBD2. The CDR3 contains 14 residues. Germline V gene lookup returns CDR1 SGDLS and CDR2 YYNGEE. With V trimmed by 2 bases and J by 2 bases, 4 bases remained unmatched. The CDR3: CASSVSGGTYEQYF. In nucleotides, the CDR3 is TGTGCCAGCAGCGTCTCCGGGGGGACCTACGAGCAGTACTTC.

The chain couples TRBV6-5 to TRBJ2-7; 9 nucleotides align to TRBD2. Per germline, CDR1 MNHEY and CDR2 SVGAGI. CDR3 length: 15 amino acids. V was pared by 6 bases and J by 0 bases, with 6 bases of the junction left unmatched. The CDR3 sequence: CASSLTSGYSYEQYF. The CDR3 nucleotides are TGTGCCAGCAGCCTCACTAGCGGGTACTCCTACGAGCAGTACTTC.

V usage is TRBV4-1 and J usage is TRBJ1-3, with 7 bases lining up with TRBD1. Losses at the gene ends were 5 bases for V and 8 bases for J; bases not matched to a gene: 12. CDR1 is MGHRA and CDR2 is YSYEKL in the germline V gene. This CDR3 has 15 residues. CDR3 in DNA: TGCGCCAGCAGCAACACCCGACAGGGATCGGACACCATATATTTT. Protein product: CASSNTRQGSDTIYF.

A word on this clone: Other DNA sequences within the sample encode an identical CDR3. The chain recombines TRBV19 with TRBJ1-2; the D is unclear. The CDR3 spans 13 residues. Germline-derived CDR1 and CDR2 are LNHDA and SQIVND (reference sequence). Trimming pared 3 bases from V and 3 bases from J, leaving 8 bases between. The CDR3 nucleotides are TGTGCCAGTAGTATTGAGGCTTACTATGGCTACACCTTC. The encoded protein is CASSIEAYYGYTF.

The rearrangement links TRBV9 to TRBJ1-2, with D perhaps TRBD1 (6 bases). Germline loops: CDR1 SGDLS, CDR2 YYNGEE. The germline V and J ends were trimmed by 3 bases and 6 bases, with 12 bases remaining between them. This CDR3 has 13 amino acids. DNA for the CDR3: TGTGCCAGCAGCGAGGACAGCTTTAATGGCTACACCTTC. The encoded protein is CASSEDSFNGYTF. Combining the CDR3 with reference TRBV9 and TRBJ1-2 gives the whole variable domain DSGVTQTPKHLITATGQRVTLRCSPRSGDLSVYWYQQSLDQGLQFLIQYYNGEERAKGNILERFSAQQFPDLHSELNLSSLELGDSALYFCASSEDSFNGYTFGSGTRLTVV.

This chain connects TRBV29-1 to TRBJ2-2, with TRBD2 as a possible D gene (5 bases). The germline CDR1 and CDR2 sequences are SQVTM and ANQGSEA. V lost 5 bases, J lost 7 bases, and 8 bases lay in between. This CDR3 is built from 11 residues. CDR3 nucleotide sequence: TGCAGCGTTATGAGGGTCGGGGAGCTGTTTTTT. It translates to CSVMRVGELFF.

This chain uses TRBV15 with TRBJ2-7, with 10 bases aligning to TRBD1. Trimming removed 3 bases from V and 2 bases from J; junction bases left unmatched: 1. This CDR3 is built from 14 residues. In germline, CDR1 is LNHNV, CDR2 YYDKDF (reference sequence). The CDR3 spells CATSRGQGTYEQYF. DNA for the CDR3: TGTGCCACCAGCAGGGGACAGGGGACCTACGAGCAGTACTTC.

J is TRBJ2-7 and V is TRBV19; D may be TRBD2 (5 bases). V was cut by 5 bases and J by 2 bases, with 13 bases left in between. This CDR3 comprises 14 residues. The germline V gene has CDR1 LNHDA and CDR2 SQIVND (reference sequence). The CDR3 bases are TGTGCCAGTAGTCGACGGGAAGGGACCTACGAGCAGTACTTC. Encoded protein: CASSRREGTYEQYF.

The chain uses TRBV30 and TRBJ1-5; 7 nucleotides agree with TRBD1. Germline V lookup: CDR1 GTSNPN, CDR2 SVGIG (reference sequence). The CDR3 is 14 amino acids. Trimming at V came to 5 bases and at J to 4 bases, leaving 8 bases not matched to a gene. The CDR3 region has the DNA TGTGCCTGGTCCAGGACAGGACTAAATCAGCCCCAGCATTTT. Amino acids: CAWSRTGLNQPQHF.

The gene calls are TRBV5-1 and TRBJ1-1; 8 bases line up with TRBD1. This CDR3 is 16 amino acids long. Germline values: CDR1 SGHRS, CDR2 YFSETQ. The junction had 4 bases not matched to a gene; V was cut back by 0 bases and J by 0 bases. CDR3 DNA: TGCGCCAGCAGCTTGGGCAGGGGGCATGTGAACACTGAAGCTTTCTTT. It specifies CASSLGRGHVNTEAFF.

V usage is TRBV4-3 and J usage is TRBJ1-1; D is perhaps TRBD1 (5 bases). CDR3 length: 15 amino acids. CDR1 and CDR2 (germline): LGHNA, YSLEER. With 3 bases removed from V and 4 bases from J, the gap between germline ends came to 15 bases. CDR3 protein: CASSQTRGMTTEAFF. The CDR3, as DNA: TGCGCCAGCAGCCAGACCCGGGGGATGACCACTGAAGCTTTCTTT.